This record looks at one T cell receptor beta chain sequence and its context. The CDR3 is made up of 15 amino acids. V was shortened by 2 bases and J by 2 bases, with 13 bases between the two germline ends. CDR1 and CDR2 (germline): MDHEN, SYDVKM. Study processing details: Reference gene primer amplification yielded estimated nucleated cell counts. Sequencing was performed with immunoSEQ multiplex PCR; in TCRdb, only in-frame clones are kept and a portion is missing. The DNA gave D and trimming, while V, J and clone size come from that table. The table records roughly 220,000 clones, around 84% of them present only once. This sample is part of a study of blood T cell repertoires in COVID-19. At the level of the study: Acute and convalescent COVID-19 samples came from the United States, Italy and Spain. PBMCs, B-cell-depleted T cells, or T cells provided the cDNA or gDNA that made up the material.

The TCR comes from a man in his thirties or forties with active or convalescent COVID-19. The chain uses TRBV28 and TRBJ2-7; D is possibly TRBD1 (6 bases). Sample: peripheral blood. The DNA of the CDR3 is TGTGCCAGCAGTTTACGGCAGGGGTACACCTACGAGCAGTACTTC. This encodes CASSLRQGYTYEQYF.